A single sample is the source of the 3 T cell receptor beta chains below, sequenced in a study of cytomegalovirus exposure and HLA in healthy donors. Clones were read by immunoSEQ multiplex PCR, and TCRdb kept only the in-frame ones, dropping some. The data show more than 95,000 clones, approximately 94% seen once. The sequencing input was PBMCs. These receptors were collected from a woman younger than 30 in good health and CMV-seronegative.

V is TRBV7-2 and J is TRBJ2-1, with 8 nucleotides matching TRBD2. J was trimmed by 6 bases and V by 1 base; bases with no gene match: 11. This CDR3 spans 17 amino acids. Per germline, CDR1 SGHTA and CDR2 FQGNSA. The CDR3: CASSLGRTAGGLNEQFF. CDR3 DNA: TGTGCCAGCAGCTTAGGGCGAACGGCGGGGGGACTCAATGAGCAGTTCTTC. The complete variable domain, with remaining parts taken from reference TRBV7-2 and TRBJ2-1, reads GAGVSQSPSNKVTEKGKDVELRCDPISGHTALYWYRQSLGQGLEFLIYFQGNSAPDKSGLPSDRFSAERTGGSVSTLTIQRTQQEDSAVYLCASSLGRTAGGLNEQFFGPGTRLTVL.

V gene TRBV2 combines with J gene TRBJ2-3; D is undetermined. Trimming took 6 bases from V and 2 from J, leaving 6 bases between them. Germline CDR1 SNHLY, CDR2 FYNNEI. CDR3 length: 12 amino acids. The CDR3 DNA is TGTGCCAGCAGATCGTACACAGATACGCAGTATTTT. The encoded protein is CASRSYTDTQYF.

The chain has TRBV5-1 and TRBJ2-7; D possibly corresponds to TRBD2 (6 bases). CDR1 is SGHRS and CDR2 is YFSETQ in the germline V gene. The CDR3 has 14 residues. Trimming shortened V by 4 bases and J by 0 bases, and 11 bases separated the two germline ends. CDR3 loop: CASSPAGFSYEQYF. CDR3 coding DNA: TGCGCCAGCAGCCCGGCGGGATTCTCCTACGAGCAGTACTTC.